Reported below is one TCR beta chain. This clone was picked up a small number of times. What this receptor recognizes is not known. No per-base quality is available; no much larger clone lies one base away. From a lookup of the germline V gene, CDR1 and CDR2 are SGHRS and YFSETQ. The CDR3, cysteine through phenylalanine, is 16 amino acids long. Only the CDR3 region is kept as DNA, spanning 48 bases read in frame from base 1. Unmatched junction bases come to 6, with V trimmed by 4 bases and J by 7 bases. The data derive from a study of blood T cell repertoires in COVID-19 (dated by TCRdb to between 2020 and 2021). General notes on the study: Collaborator samples came from the United States, Italy and Spain and covered acute and convalescent phases of COVID-19. The prospective study material was composed of cDNA or gDNA derived from T cells, B-cell-depleted T cells, or PBMCs. The dataset comprised deeply sampled blood TCRbeta repertoires from subjects exposed to, actively infected with, or recovered from COVID-19. The repertoires were released in a freely available public database intended as a resource for research on the immune response to SARS-CoV-2. Samples were obtained from the ongoing ImmuneRACE study (first 160 participants) and from 1,254 subjects provided by 6 global collaborators. Nearly every sample came with metadata listing a de-identified subject ID, COVID-19 status, age in years and sex. Where available, HLA class I and class II types were obtained from metadata supplied by the sample provider rather than from assay-based typing. Results the study describes overall, beyond this receptor: How much clinical and demographic metadata was included differed by source and by participant, and the metadata was provided uncurated.

Collaborating institutions collected whole blood in K2EDTA tubes following their own protocols. For TCRbeta analysis, collaborators shipped samples in one of three forms: frozen whole blood, isolated PBMCs, or DNA extracted from either of those sample types. TCRbeta CDR3 regions were amplified from genomic DNA by means of the immunoSEQ Assay, a bias-controlled multiplex PCR. As for the original processing: Nucleated cell counts per sample were estimated from amplification of reference gene primers within the assay. To quantify the absolute abundance of each unique TCRbeta CDR3 rearrangement, sequence reads were collapsed and filtered. For each sample, productive Simpson clonality was calculated by taking the square root of Simpson's diversity index across productive rearrangements. Not all clones reach the TCRdb copy of this immuneACCESS table, which keeps in-frame sequences only. Checked studies attribute under half of the gap to unresolved V genes and leave the rest unexplained. V, J and clone size reflect that table, while D and trimming were determined from the DNA. This sample gives 180,000 or so clones in total; around 83% of them show up just once. The ten largest clonotypes hold 0.99% of the sample.

This receptor chain uses TRBV5-1 and TRBJ1-6; a stretch of 12 junction bases matches TRBD1. The material sequenced was peripheral blood. This clonotype was obtained from a man aged 18 to 29 with acute or convalescent COVID-19. The nucleotide sequence is given as TGCGCCAGCAGCCTGGGACAGGGGGCTCAGAATTCACCCCTCCACTTT. The translation is CASSLGQGAQNSPLHF.